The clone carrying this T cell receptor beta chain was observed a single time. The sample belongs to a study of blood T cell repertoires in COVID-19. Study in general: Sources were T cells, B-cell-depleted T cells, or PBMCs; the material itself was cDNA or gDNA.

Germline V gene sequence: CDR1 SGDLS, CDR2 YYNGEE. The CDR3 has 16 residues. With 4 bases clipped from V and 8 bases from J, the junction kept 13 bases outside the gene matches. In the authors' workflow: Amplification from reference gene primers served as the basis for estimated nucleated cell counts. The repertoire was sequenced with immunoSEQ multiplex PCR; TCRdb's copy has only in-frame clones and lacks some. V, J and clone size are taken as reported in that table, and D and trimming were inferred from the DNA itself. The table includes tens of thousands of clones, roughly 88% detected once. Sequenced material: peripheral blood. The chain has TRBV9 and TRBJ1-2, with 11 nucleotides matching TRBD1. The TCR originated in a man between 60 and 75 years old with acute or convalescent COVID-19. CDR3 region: CASSPQILGTGGGYTF. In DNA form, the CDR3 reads TGTGCCAGCAGCCCCCAAATCCTCGGGACAGGGGGAGGCTACACCTTC.